Below are 5 T cell receptor beta chains sequenced from a single sample in a study of shared clonotypes between healthy human individuals. Assay: immunoSEQ multiplex PCR; the TCRdb copy retains only in-frame clones and omits some. The table lists 2,500,000 or so clones, over 85% of them singletons. The sequenced material came from naive CD4+ T cells sorted from blood. Indicated subset: CD45RA+ positively selected. The receptors were gathered from a man aged 18 to 30 in good health.

The chain recombines TRBV9 with TRBJ2-2; D unclear. The length of the CDR3 is 15 residues. V was cut by 0 bases and J by 4 bases, with 10 bases left in between. The germline V gene encodes CDR1 SGDLS and CDR2 YYNGEE. In nucleotides, the CDR3 is TGTGCCAGCAGCGTAGACCACTACCTCACCGGGGAGCTGTTTTTT. Its protein product is CASSVDHYLTGELFF.

The V call is TRBV5-8, the J call TRBJ1-5; 7 positions match TRBD1. The V gene's germline CDR1 is SGHTS and CDR2 YDEGEE. This CDR3 has 16 residues. V shed 0 bases and J 4 bases; nucleotides not matched to a gene: 7. CDR3 DNA: TGTGCCAGCAGCTTGGGTTTCGGGACAGCGAATCAGCCCCAGCATTTT. Translated: CASSLGFGTANQPQHF. The entire variable domain, with the rest obtained from reference TRBV5-8 and TRBJ1-5, is as follows: EAGVTQSPTHLIKTRGQQATLRCSPISGHTSVYWYQQALGLGLQFLLWYDEGEERNRGNFPPRFSGRQFPNYSSELNVNALELEDSALYLCASSLGFGTANQPQHFGDGTRLSIL.

This chain links TRBV11-2 with TRBJ2-7, with 7 bases matching TRBD1. CDR3 size: 15 residues. The germline V gene encodes CDR1 SGHAT and CDR2 FQNNGV. J gave up 0 bases and V 1 base, and 3 bases lay outside the gene matches. The CDR3 sequence is CASSLGGQLSYEQYF. DNA of the CDR3: TGTGCCAGCAGCTTAGGGGGACAGCTCTCCTACGAGCAGTACTTC.

Worth noting for this clone: The same CDR3 arises from other DNA sequences in this sample as well. The V and J genes are TRBV7-9 and TRBJ1-1; D perhaps matches TRBD1 (5 bases). The CDR3 covers 14 residues. V was shortened by 1 base and J by 0 bases, with 6 bases between the two germline ends. Germline CDR1 SEHNR, CDR2 FQNEAQ (reference sequence). The CDR3 region is CASSLGQMNTEAFF. CDR3 DNA sequence: TGTGCCAGCAGCTTAGGACAGATGAACACTGAAGCTTTCTTT.

The chain employs TRBV5-5 and TRBJ2-2; TRBD2 matches 7 bases. The CDR3 has 19 amino acids. With V trimmed by 0 bases and J by 3 bases, 14 bases remained unmatched. Per the germline V gene, CDR1 is SGHKS and CDR2 is YYEKEE (reference sequence). The CDR3 nucleotides read TGTGCCAGCAGCTTGGCCACCTTAAGCGGGAACCCCTACACCGGGGAGCTGTTTTTT. This codes for CASSLATLSGNPYTGELFF.